A selection of T cell receptor beta chains follows, all from one sample in a study of human T cells and chemical hapten exposure. TCRdb analysed the RACE reads with MiXCR anew, one entry per CDR3 protein. The sample includes tens of thousands of distinct CDR3 sequences, approximately 10% seen only once; the top ten take roughly a quarter. Sequencing used whole blood, obtained in connection with sensitization to the hapten diphenylcyclopropenone (DPC). Every receptor here comes from a man aged 50 to 59 with alopecia areata. Some clones in this sample may be carry-over from other donors' samples. The CDR3 runs from the conserved cysteine through the conserved F or W. A D gene is named only where the DNA matches it firmly. Expanded clones are given a class, and other clones once, few, many or no size at all.

j_gene: TRBJ2-2; len: 13; v_gene: TRBV7-2; d_gene: -; abundance: many; CDR3nt: TGTGCCAGCAGCTTAGACAGCCGCCGGGAGCTGTTTTTT; CDR3aa: CASSLDSRRELFF
j_gene: TRBJ2-7; len: 15; v_gene: TRBV27; d_gene: TRBD1; abundance: many; CDR3nt: TGTGCCAGCAGTCAGGGGACAGGGGGCAATTACGAGCAGTACTTC; CDR3aa: CASSQGTGGNYEQYF
j_gene: TRBJ2-1; len: 15; v_gene: TRBV7-8; d_gene: TRBD2; abundance: -; CDR3nt: TGTGCCAGCAGCTTAGGGCTAGCGGGATCGAATGAGCAGTTCTTC; CDR3aa: CASSLGLAGSNEQFF
j_gene: TRBJ2-4; len: 17; v_gene: TRBV6-5; d_gene: -; abundance: many; CDR3nt: TGTGCCAGCAGTTTACGCCTTGAACAGGGAGGCAAAAACATTCAGTACTTC; CDR3aa: CASSLRLEQGGKNIQYF
j_gene: TRBJ2-5; len: 12; v_gene: TRBV28; d_gene: -; abundance: -; CDR3nt: TGTGCCAGCAGACAGGGTTTAGAGACCCAGTACTTC; CDR3aa: CASRQGLETQYF
j_gene: TRBJ1-3; len: 13; v_gene: TRBV20-1; d_gene: -; abundance: -; CDR3nt: TGCAGTGCGCCGGACACAACTGGAAACACCATATATTTT; CDR3aa: CSAPDTTGNTIYF
j_gene: TRBJ2-7; len: 14; v_gene: TRBV7-2; d_gene: -; abundance: many; CDR3nt: TGTGCCAGCAGCTTTCTCGGAGTGGGCTACGAGCAGTACTTC; CDR3aa: CASSFLGVGYEQYF
j_gene: TRBJ2-1; len: 16; v_gene: TRBV11-1; d_gene: TRBD2; abundance: many; CDR3nt: TGTGCCAGCAGCCGACTAGCTTCGAAATCCTACAATGAGCAGTTCTTC; CDR3aa: CASSRLASKSYNEQFF
j_gene: TRBJ2-2; len: 12; v_gene: TRBV5-1; d_gene: -; abundance: -; CDR3nt: TGCGCCAGCAATTCGGGGACCGGGGAGCTGTTTTTT; CDR3aa: CASNSGTGELFF
j_gene: TRBJ2-3; len: 17; v_gene: TRBV29-1; d_gene: -; abundance: few; CDR3nt: TGCAGCGTTGAATCCCCCCTGGACAGAACTAGCACAGATACGCAGTATTTT; CDR3aa: CSVESPLDRTSTDTQYF
j_gene: TRBJ2-7; len: 17; v_gene: TRBV10-3; d_gene: TRBD2; abundance: many; CDR3nt: TGTGCCATCAGTGAGTCGTCTAGCGGGACTTCTTTTTACGAGCAGTACTTC; CDR3aa: CAISESSSGTSFYEQYF
j_gene: TRBJ2-1; len: 16; v_gene: TRBV6-2/TRBV6-3; d_gene: TRBD2; abundance: many; CDR3nt: TGTGCCAGCAGTTCGGCTAGCGGTATCTCCTACAATGAGCAGTTCTTC; CDR3aa: CASSSASGISYNEQFF
j_gene: TRBJ2-7; len: 14; v_gene: TRBV7-8; d_gene: -; abundance: many; CDR3nt: TGTGCCAGCAGCCACAGACAGGCCACCTACGAGCAGTACTTC; CDR3aa: CASSHRQATYEQYF
j_gene: TRBJ2-3; len: 14; v_gene: TRBV7-2; d_gene: -; abundance: few; CDR3nt: TGTGCCAGCAGCCCTCAGGGTGGTCCAGATACGCAGTATTTT; CDR3aa: CASSPQGGPDTQYF
j_gene: TRBJ2-1; len: 16; v_gene: TRBV12-3/TRBV12-4; d_gene: TRBD1; abundance: many; CDR3nt: TGTGCCAGCTCTTGGGCAGGGGGCGCCTCCTACAATGAGCAGTTCTTC; CDR3aa: CASSWAGGASYNEQFF
j_gene: TRBJ2-7; len: 15; v_gene: TRBV12-3/TRBV12-4; d_gene: -; abundance: many; CDR3nt: TGTGCCAGCAGTTTGATGGCAGGGGAGACCTACGAGCAGTACTTC; CDR3aa: CASSLMAGETYEQYF
j_gene: TRBJ2-2; len: 17; v_gene: TRBV6-5; d_gene: TRBD2; abundance: few; CDR3nt: TGTGCCAGCACCCCGACTAGCGGGAGGCCCAACACCGGGGAGCTGTTTTTT; CDR3aa: CASTPTSGRPNTGELFF
j_gene: TRBJ2-7; len: 13; v_gene: TRBV30; d_gene: TRBD2; abundance: many; CDR3nt: TGTGCCTGGGGACTAGCGGGAGGGTACGAGCAGTACTTC; CDR3aa: CAWGLAGGYEQYF
j_gene: TRBJ1-3; len: 15; v_gene: TRBV2; d_gene: -; abundance: -; CDR3nt: TGTGCCAGCAGTGAAATTCTGGGTTCCGGAAACACCATATATTTT; CDR3aa: CASSEILGSGNTIYF
j_gene: TRBJ1-4; len: 14; v_gene: TRBV7-9; d_gene: TRBD1; abundance: many; CDR3nt: TGTGCCAGCAGCTTCGGGACAGCGGGTGAAAAACTGTTTTTT; CDR3aa: CASSFGTAGEKLFF
j_gene: TRBJ2-5; len: 15; v_gene: TRBV9; d_gene: TRBD2; abundance: many; CDR3nt: TGTGCCAGCAGCGTAGCGGGAGGGCCTGTAGAGACCCAGTACTTC; CDR3aa: CASSVAGGPVETQYF
j_gene: TRBJ2-6; len: 18; v_gene: TRBV12-3/TRBV12-4; d_gene: -; abundance: many; CDR3nt: TGTGCCAGCAACAAATCTCCGGGGCTTTTCTCTGGGGCCAACGTCCTGACTTTC; CDR3aa: CASNKSPGLFSGANVLTF
j_gene: TRBJ2-7; len: 15; v_gene: TRBV19; d_gene: -; abundance: many; CDR3nt: TGTGCCAGTAGTATAGGAAGGACGGGCTCCTACGAGCAGTACTTC; CDR3aa: CASSIGRTGSYEQYF
j_gene: TRBJ2-2; len: 15; v_gene: TRBV7-3; d_gene: TRBD1; abundance: many; CDR3nt: TGTGCCAGCAGCATCGACAGGGGCGGTACCGGGGAGCTGTTTTTT; CDR3aa: CASSIDRGGTGELFF
j_gene: TRBJ2-1; len: 11; v_gene: TRBV7-2; d_gene: -; abundance: -; CDR3nt: TGTGCCAGCCCTTCGGGGGATGAGCAGTTCTTC; CDR3aa: CASPSGDEQFF